This record concerns one T cell receptor (beta chain) sequence. The antigen is undetermined. The sample comes from a study of cytomegalovirus exposure and HLA in healthy donors. Study-level points and caveats: Some segments of the V type, notably TRBV6-2 and TRBV6-3, were excluded as indistinguishable. Later analysis suggested links between common viral pathogens and several top significant clusters. Confirmation was obtained in vitro that a few CMV-associated chains are specific for CMV antigens.

Germline-derived CDR1 and CDR2 are SGDLS and YYNGEE. Trimming took 4 bases from V and 12 from J, leaving 17 bases between them. CDR3 length: 13 amino acids. In the PCR, 60 Vbeta and 13 Jbeta primers were used. The assay was immunoSEQ multiplex PCR, and TCRdb's table has in-frame clones only and misses some. This sample's table has about 58,000 clones. The sequencing sample was made of PBMCs. The rearrangement uses TRBV9 and TRBJ2-1, with D perhaps matching TRBD2 (5 bases). The TCR was taken from a woman aged 18-30 years in good health and CMV-seronegative. The chain's CDR3 is CASSIRVGEGQFF. In nucleotides, the CDR3 is TGTGCCAGCAGCATAAGGGTGGGAGAGGGGCAGTTCTTC.